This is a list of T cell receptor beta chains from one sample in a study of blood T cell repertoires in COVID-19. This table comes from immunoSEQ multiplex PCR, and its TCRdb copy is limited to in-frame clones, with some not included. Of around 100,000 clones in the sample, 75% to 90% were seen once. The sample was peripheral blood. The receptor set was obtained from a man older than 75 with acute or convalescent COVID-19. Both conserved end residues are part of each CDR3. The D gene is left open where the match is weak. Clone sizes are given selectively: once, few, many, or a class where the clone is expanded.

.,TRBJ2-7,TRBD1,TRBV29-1,CSVTRGSEYEQYF,TGCAGCGTTACCAGGGGGAGTGAGTACGAGCAGTACTTC
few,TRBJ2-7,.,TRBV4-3,CASSQEYRVRGEQYF,TGCGCCAGCAGCCAAGAGTACAGGGTGAGAGGCGAGCAGTACTTC
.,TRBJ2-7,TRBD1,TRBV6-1,CASSALGQGVSYEQYF,TGTGCCAGCAGTGCCTTAGGTCAGGGGGTTTCCTACGAGCAGTACTTC
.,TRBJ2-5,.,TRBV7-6,CASSLGETYRETQYF,TGTGCCAGCAGCTTGGGTGAGACTTATCGGGAGACCCAGTACTTC
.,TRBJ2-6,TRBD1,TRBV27,CASSPKGQGVTGANVLTF,TGTGCCAGCAGTCCCAAGGGACAGGGGGTAACTGGGGCCAACGTCCTGACTTTC
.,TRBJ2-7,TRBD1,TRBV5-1,CASSVTDRTEQYF,TGCGCCAGCAGCGTCACGGACAGGACCGAGCAGTACTTC
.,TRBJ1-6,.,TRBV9,CASSVGSGASSPLHF,TGTGCCAGCAGCGTAGGGTCAGGGGCGAGTTCACCCCTCCACTTT
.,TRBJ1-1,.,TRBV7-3,CASSLDRNTEAFF,TGTGCCAGCAGCCTGGACAGGAACACTGAAGCTTTCTTT
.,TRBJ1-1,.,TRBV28,CASRSRGGSNTEAFF,TGTGCCAGCAGATCCCGAGGAGGGAGCAACACTGAAGCTTTCTTT
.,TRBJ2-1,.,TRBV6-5,CASSYPGGPFNEQFF,TGTGCCAGCAGTTACCCCGGAGGCCCCTTTAATGAGCAGTTCTTC
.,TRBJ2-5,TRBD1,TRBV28,CASSLWSGRRTGGQETQYF,TGTGCCAGCAGTTTATGGTCGGGGAGACGGACAGGGGGCCAAGAGACCCAGTACTTC
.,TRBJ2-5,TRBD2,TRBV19,CASSPRTSQGETQYF,TGTGCCAGTAGCCCCCGGACTAGCCAAGGAGAGACCCAGTACTTC
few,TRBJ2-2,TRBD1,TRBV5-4,CASSLVQGDTGELFF,TGTGCCAGCAGCTTGGTCCAGGGGGACACCGGGGAGCTGTTTTTT
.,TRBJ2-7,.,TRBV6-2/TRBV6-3,CASRRRGIYEQYF,TGTGCCAGCCGCCGGAGGGGAATCTACGAGCAGTACTTC
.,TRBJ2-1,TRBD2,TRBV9,CASSRGWAGGPGNEQFF,TGTGCCAGCAGCCGAGGCTGGGCGGGAGGGCCTGGGAATGAGCAGTTCTTC
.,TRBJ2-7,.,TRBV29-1,CSALQRTGEQYF,TGCAGCGCACTTCAGCGGACGGGGGAGCAGTACTTC
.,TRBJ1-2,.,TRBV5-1,CASSSRPSRDKFPRHYTF,TGCGCCAGCAGCTCCCGGCCCTCTCGGGACAAATTCCCTCGGCACTACACCTTC
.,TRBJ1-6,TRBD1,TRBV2,CASSEVDRVKESPLHF,TGTGCCAGCAGTGAGGTGGACAGGGTGAAGGAGTCACCCCTCCACTTT
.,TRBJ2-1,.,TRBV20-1,CSATRDNEQFF,TGCAGTGCTACGAGAGACAATGAGCAGTTCTTC
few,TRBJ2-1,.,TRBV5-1,CASSLTSILDNEQFF,TGCGCCAGCAGCTTGACCTCCATCTTAGACAATGAGCAGTTCTTC
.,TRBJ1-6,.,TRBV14,CASSPRHLLDSPLHF,TGTGCCAGCAGTCCGAGACATCTGTTGGATTCACCCCTCCACTTT
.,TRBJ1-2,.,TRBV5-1,CASSLDGDGGGYTF,TGCGCCAGCAGCTTGGACGGTGACGGGGGTGGCTACACCTTC
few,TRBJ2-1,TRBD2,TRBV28,CASSLEAGGYNEQFF,TGTGCCAGCAGTTTGGAAGCGGGAGGCTACAATGAGCAGTTCTTC
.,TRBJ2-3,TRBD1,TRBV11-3,CASSKGTGSKADTQYF,TGTGCCAGCAGTAAGGGGACAGGGAGTAAGGCAGATACGCAGTATTTT
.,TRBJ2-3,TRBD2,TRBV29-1,CSAGTSGTDTQYF,TGCAGCGCCGGGACTAGCGGGACAGATACGCAGTATTTT
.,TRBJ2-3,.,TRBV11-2,CASRPGLFTDTQYF,TGTGCCAGTAGACCGGGACTTTTCACAGATACGCAGTATTTT
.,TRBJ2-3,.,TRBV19,CASSIGPTGYGLDTQYF,TGTGCCAGTAGTATAGGACCGACAGGATACGGGCTTGATACGCAGTATTTT